Sequencing of this TCR beta chain was carried out in a study of molecular identifiers for immune sequencing clone quantification. V lost 0 bases and J lost 2, with 8 bases in between. CDR3 length: 15 amino acids. Germline V gene lookup returns CDR1 LGHNA and CDR2 YSLEER. Each CDR3 protein gets one entry after TCRdb re-called the PCR reads with MiXCR. The sample lists a few hundred thousand distinct CDR3 sequences, about 21% seen once, with more than 0.8% in the top ten. The chain has TRBV4-3 and TRBJ2-1, with no clear D. The specimen sequenced was naive CD8+ T cells from blood, with Jurkat cell RNA spiked in. Subset specified: FACS-sorted CD8+CD4-CCR7+CD45RA+ naive T cells. The receptor was derived from a human donor in good health. Some libraries in this study had Jurkat cell RNA spiked in. CDR3 DNA sequence: TGCGCCAGCAGCCAAGATGGTAGCACCTACAATGAGCAGTTCTTC. This gives the protein CASSQDGSTYNEQFF.